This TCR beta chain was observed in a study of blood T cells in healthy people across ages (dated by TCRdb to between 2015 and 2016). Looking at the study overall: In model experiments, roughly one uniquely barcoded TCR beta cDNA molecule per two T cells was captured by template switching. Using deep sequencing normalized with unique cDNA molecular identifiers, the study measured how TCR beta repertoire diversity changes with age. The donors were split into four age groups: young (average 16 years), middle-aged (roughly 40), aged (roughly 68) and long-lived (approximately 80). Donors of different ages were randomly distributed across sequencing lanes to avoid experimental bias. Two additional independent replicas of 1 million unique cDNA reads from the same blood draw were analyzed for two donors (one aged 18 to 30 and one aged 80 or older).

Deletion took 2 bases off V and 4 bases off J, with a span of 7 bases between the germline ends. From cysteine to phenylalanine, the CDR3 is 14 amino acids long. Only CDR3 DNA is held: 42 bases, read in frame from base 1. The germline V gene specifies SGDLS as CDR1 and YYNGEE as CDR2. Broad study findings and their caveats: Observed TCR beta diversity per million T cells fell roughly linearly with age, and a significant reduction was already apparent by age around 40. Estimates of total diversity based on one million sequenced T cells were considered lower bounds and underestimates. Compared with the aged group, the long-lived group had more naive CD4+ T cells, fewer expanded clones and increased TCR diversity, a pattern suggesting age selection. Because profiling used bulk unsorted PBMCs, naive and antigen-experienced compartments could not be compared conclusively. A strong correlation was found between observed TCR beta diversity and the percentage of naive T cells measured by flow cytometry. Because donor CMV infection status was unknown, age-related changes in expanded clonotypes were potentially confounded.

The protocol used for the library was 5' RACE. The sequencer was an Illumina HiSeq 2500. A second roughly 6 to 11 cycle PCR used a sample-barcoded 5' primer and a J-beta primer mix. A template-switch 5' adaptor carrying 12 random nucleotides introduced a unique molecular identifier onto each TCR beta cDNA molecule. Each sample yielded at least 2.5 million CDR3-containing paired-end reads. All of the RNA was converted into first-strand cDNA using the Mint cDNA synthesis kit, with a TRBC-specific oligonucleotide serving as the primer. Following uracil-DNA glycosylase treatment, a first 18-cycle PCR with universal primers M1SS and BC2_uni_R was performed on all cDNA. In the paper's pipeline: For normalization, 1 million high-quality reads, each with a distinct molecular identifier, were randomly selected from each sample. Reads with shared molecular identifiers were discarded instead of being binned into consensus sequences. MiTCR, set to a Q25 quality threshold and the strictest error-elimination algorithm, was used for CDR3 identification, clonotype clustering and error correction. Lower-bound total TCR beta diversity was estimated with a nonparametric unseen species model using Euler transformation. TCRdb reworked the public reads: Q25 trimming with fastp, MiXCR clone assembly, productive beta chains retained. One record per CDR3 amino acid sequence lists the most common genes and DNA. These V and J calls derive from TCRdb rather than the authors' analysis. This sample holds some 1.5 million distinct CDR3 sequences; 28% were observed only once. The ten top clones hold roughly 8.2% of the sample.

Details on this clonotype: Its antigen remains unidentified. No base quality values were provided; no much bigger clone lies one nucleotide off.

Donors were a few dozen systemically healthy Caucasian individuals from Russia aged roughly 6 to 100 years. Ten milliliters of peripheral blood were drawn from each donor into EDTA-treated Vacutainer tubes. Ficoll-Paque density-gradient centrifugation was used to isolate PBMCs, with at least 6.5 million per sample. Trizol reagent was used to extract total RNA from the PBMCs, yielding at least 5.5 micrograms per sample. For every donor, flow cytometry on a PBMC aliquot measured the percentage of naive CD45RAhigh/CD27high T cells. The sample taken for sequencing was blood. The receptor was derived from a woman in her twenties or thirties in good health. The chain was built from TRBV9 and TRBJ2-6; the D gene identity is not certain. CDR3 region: CASSVTTGANVLTF. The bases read TGTGCCAGCAGCGTGACGACGGGGGCCAACGTCCTGACTTTC. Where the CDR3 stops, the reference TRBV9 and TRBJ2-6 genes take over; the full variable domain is DSGVTQTPKHLITATGQRVTLRCSPRSGDLSVYWYQQSLDQGLQFLIQYYNGEERAKGNILERFSAQQFPDLHSELNLSSLELGDSALYFCASSVTTGANVLTFGAGSRLTVL.